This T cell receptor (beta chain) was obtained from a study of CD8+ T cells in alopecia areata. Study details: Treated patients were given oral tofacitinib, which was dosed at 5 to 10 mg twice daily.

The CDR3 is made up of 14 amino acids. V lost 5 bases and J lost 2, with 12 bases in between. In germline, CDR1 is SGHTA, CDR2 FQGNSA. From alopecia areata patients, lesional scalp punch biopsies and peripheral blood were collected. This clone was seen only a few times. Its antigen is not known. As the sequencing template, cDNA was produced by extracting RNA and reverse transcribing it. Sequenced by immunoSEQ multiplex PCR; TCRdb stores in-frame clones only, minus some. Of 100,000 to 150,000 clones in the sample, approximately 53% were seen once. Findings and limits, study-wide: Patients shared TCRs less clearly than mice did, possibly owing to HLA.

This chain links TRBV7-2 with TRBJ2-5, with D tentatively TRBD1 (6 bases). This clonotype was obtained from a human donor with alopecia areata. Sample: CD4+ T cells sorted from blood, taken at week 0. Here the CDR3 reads CASSPRGQQETQYF. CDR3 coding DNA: TGTGCCAGCAGCCCTCGGGGACAACAAGAGACCCAGTACTTC.